This T cell receptor beta chain stems from a study of blood T cells in healthy people across ages. The germline gives CDR1 LGHNA, CDR2 YSLEER. The J segment lost 6 bases and the V segment lost 0 bases, leaving 7 bases of the junction unmatched. The CDR3 is 15 amino acids. This clonotype was seen only a few times. With a J-beta primer mix and a sample-barcoded 5' primer, a second PCR ran 7 to 11 cycles. One entry per CDR3 protein results from TCRdb running MiXCR on the 5' RACE reads. The sample includes roughly 1.5 million distinct CDR3 sequences, about 42% of them seen just once. The chain employs TRBV4-3 and TRBJ1-2, with 7 bases matching TRBD1. Source material: blood. The sequence derives from a woman aged 18-30 years in good health. CDR3 loop: CASSQDRDRVDGYTF. In DNA form, the CDR3 reads TGCGCCAGCAGCCAAGATAGAGACAGGGTGGATGGCTACACCTTC.